The entry that follows covers one T cell receptor (beta chain) sequence. Its specificity is unknown. The junction does not match germline at one end; this may be a read error. The read is 3 residues too short to cover the CDR3 end, so that end is filled in from the germline J gene. Clones were read by immunoSEQ multiplex PCR, and TCRdb kept only the in-frame ones, dropping some. The sample includes under 30,000 clones. This specimen comes from a study of Tregs in tolerant kidney transplant recipients. Study-level results: In tolerant patients, donor-specific Tregs outgrew total Tregs, suggesting antigen-driven expansion. Few patients were studied, so findings need validation in larger groups. No direct test of biological reproducibility was done here. The most relevant donor-specific Treg TCRbeta repertoire apparently came from expansion with activated donor B cells.

Recipients received nonmyeloablative bone marrow transplants from related graft donors, with transient mixed chimerism. Germline V gives CDR1 SEHNR, CDR2 FQNEAQ (reference sequence). The CDR3 runs to 12 residues. This sequence joins TRBV7-9 and TRBJ1-1; D remains ambiguous. The material sequenced was CD4+ T cells from blood (PBMCs), taken 6 months after the transplant. The receptor's source is a human patient who received a combined kidney and bone marrow transplant. Some T cells may be transferred from the graft donor. The CDR3 sequence is CSSSLVVEYAFF. Partial CDR3 DNA: TGTTCCAGCAGCTTAGTAGTCGAATAC.